One sample yielded the 7 T cell receptor beta chains listed below, sequenced in a study of radiotherapy plus CTLA-4 blockade in lung cancer. Using immunoSEQ multiplex PCR, the repertoire was profiled, and TCRdb retains in-frame clones only, with some absent. The repertoire holds 110,000 or so clones, 65% to 85% seen once, with approximately 5.2% in the top ten. Material: peripheral blood, obtained from a patient treated with radiotherapy plus ipilimumab. The receptor source for this set is a human donor with non-small cell lung cancer who had a partial response to radiotherapy plus ipilimumab.

V and J are TRBV5-1 and TRBJ2-1; the match to TRBD2 covers 8 bases. Germline CDR1 and CDR2: SGHRS and YFSETQ. V shed 4 bases and J 3 bases; nucleotides not matched to a gene: 6. The CDR3 has 15 amino acids. The CDR3 spells CASSLSLADYNEQFF. Here the CDR3 DNA reads TGCGCCAGCAGCCTATCACTAGCGGACTACAATGAGCAGTTCTTC.

This chain uses TRBV9 with TRBJ1-4, with D perhaps TRBD1 (6 bases). The CDR3 is made up of 16 amino acids. V lost 0 bases and J 7 bases, leaving 16 bases between the germline ends. Germline assignment: CDR1 SGDLS and CDR2 YYNGEE. The DNA of the CDR3 is TGTGCCAGCAGCGTAGCGGCAGGGGCGGTCGGTGAAAAACTGTTTTTT. Translation: CASSVAAGAVGEKLFF.

The V call is TRBV5-1, the J call TRBJ2-7; the match to TRBD2 covers 8 bases. The ends lost 0 bases at V and 3 bases at J; junction bases unmatched: 11. The CDR3 has 17 amino acids. The germline gives CDR1 SGHRS, CDR2 YFSETQ. The CDR3 loop reads CASSLGVGIAGIYEQYV. DNA for the CDR3: TGCGCCAGCAGCTTGGGGGTCGGCATAGCGGGGATCTACGAGCAGTACGTC.

The chain combines TRBV2 with TRBJ2-1; 14 bases map to TRBD2. The length of the CDR3 is 15 residues. J gave up 8 bases and V 8 bases, and 8 bases lay outside the gene matches. Germline values: CDR1 SNHLY, CDR2 FYNNEI. CDR3 nucleotide sequence: TGTGCCAGCGGCCAGGGACTAGCGGGAGAGCATGAGCAGTTCTTC. It yields the protein CASGQGLAGEHEQFF.

This clone has only one observation. The genes are TRBV18 and TRBJ1-6, with 9 bases lining up with TRBD1. CDR1 and CDR2 (germline): KGHSH, LQKENI. The CDR3 consists of 14 residues. V lost 6 bases, J lost 7 bases, and 4 bases stayed unmatched. The DNA for the CDR3 is TGTGCCAGCTCGAAGGGGACAGGGAATTCACCCCTCCACTTT. Protein product: CASSKGTGNSPLHF.

V is TRBV15 and J is TRBJ2-3, with 8 positions matching TRBD2. Trimming removed 0 bases from V and 1 base from J; junction bases left unmatched: 6. The CDR3 spans 17 residues. Germline CDR1 reads LNHNV; CDR2 reads YYDKDF (reference sequence). The CDR3 reads CATSRDRAGGGTDTQYF. In DNA form, the CDR3 reads TGTGCCACCAGCAGAGATCGGGCGGGAGGAGGCACAGATACGCAGTATTTT.

The CDR3 is CASSGLPGGGQPQHF. In nucleotides, the CDR3 is TGTGCCAGTAGTGGTTTGCCAGGGGGCGGTCAGCCCCAGCATTTT. The chain couples TRBV19 to TRBJ1-5, with 8 bases that match TRBD1. Germline trimming cut 5 bases from V and 6 bases from J; bases unmatched to any gene: 9. The CDR3 is 15 residues long. CDR1 and CDR2 from the germline V gene are LNHDA and SQIVND (reference sequence).